The subject of this entry is one TCR beta chain. Its cognate antigen has yet to be identified. No base quality values were provided; no much bigger clone lies one nucleotide off. Each collaborating institution followed its own protocols to collect whole blood in K2EDTA tubes. For TCRbeta analysis, collaborator samples were shipped as frozen whole blood, as isolated PBMCs, or as DNA extracted from either sample type. Its CDR3 holds 14 amino acids, cysteine through phenylalanine. Only the CDR3 DNA is retained, 42 bases long and in frame from the first base. As encoded in the germline V gene (reference sequence), CDR1 is SEHNR while CDR2 is FQNEAQ. V and J lose 5 bases and 8 bases, and a span of 15 bases separates them. TCRbeta CDR3 regions were amplified from genomic DNA by means of the immunoSEQ Assay, a bias-controlled multiplex PCR. From the authors' description of their analysis: The number of nucleated cells in each sample was estimated by amplification of reference gene primers within the assay. Sequence reads were collapsed and filtered to measure the absolute abundance of every unique TCRbeta CDR3 rearrangement. For each sample, productive Simpson clonality was calculated as the square root of Simpson's diversity index across productive rearrangements. The immuneACCESS repertoire file appears here via TCRdb, limited to in-frame rearrangements. These files lack a portion of the clones; in checked studies, under half of the deficit traces to unresolved V genes, and the cause of the others is not known. The V and J calls and clone size are taken from that table; D and trimming were inferred from the DNA. This sample has 200,000 to 250,000 clones in its table, and around 84% of those were observed once. The top ten clonotypes cover 15% to 20% of the sample.

The data were taken from a study of blood T cell repertoires in COVID-19 (TCRdb year 2020). Concerning the study at large: Collaborator samples came from the United States, Italy and Spain and covered acute and convalescent phases of COVID-19. The prospective study material was composed of cDNA or gDNA derived from T cells, B-cell-depleted T cells, or PBMCs. The repertoires were released in a freely available public database meant as a resource for research on the immune response to SARS-CoV-2. The samples were drawn from the first 160 participants of the ongoing ImmuneRACE study and from 950 to 1,500 subjects provided by 6 global collaborators. Subjects who had been exposed to COVID-19, were actively infected with it, or had recovered from it provided the deeply sampled blood TCRbeta repertoires that made up the dataset. Where available, HLA class I and class II types were obtained from metadata supplied by the sample provider rather than from assay-based typing. Sample metadata almost always included a de-identified subject ID, COVID-19 status, age in years and sex. What the authors observed across the whole study: How much clinical and demographic metadata was included differed by source and by participant, and the metadata was provided uncurated.

The sequencing sample was made of peripheral blood. The chain is made from TRBV7-9 and TRBJ1-4; the D gene is perhaps TRBD1, on 5 matching bases. This TCR came from an elderly woman with active or convalescent COVID-19. The CDR3 protein: CASSPMGLGEKLFF. The DNA sequence is as follows: TGTGCCAGCAGCCCGATGGGACTTGGGGAAAAACTGTTTTTT.